The T cell receptor beta chain under discussion was sequenced for a study of beta chain features in type 1 diabetes. Study-level findings and limits: TCRB CDR3s from Type 1 diabetes patients were moderately but significantly shorter in all four CD4+ subsets.

The ends were cut back, 3 bases at V and 10 bases at J, with 13 bases in the middle. The CDR3 is 14 amino acids. CDR1 is MDHEN and CDR2 is SYDVKM in the germline V gene. This clone occurred a few times. Its target is unknown. Expressed TCRB transcripts were sequenced because the entire RNA isolate underwent reverse transcription. Naive, central memory and regulatory T cell samples averaged roughly 3.5 million reads. TCRdb's table, derived via immunoSEQ multiplex PCR, lists solely in-frame clones and lacks some. The sample includes more than 300,000 clones, approximately 10% of them seen just once. Sequenced material: central memory CD4+ T cells from blood. The clonotype comes from a man between 25 and 39 years old with type 1 diabetes. The chain employs TRBV28 and TRBJ1-6, with D unresolved. CDR3 sequence: CASSLTGSRSPLHF. The CDR3 bases are TGTGCCAGCAGTTTGACGGGGAGTAGGTCACCCCTCCACTTT. The variable domain in full, completed from reference TRBV28 and TRBJ1-6, reads DVKVTQSSRYLVKRTGEKVFLECVQDMDHENMFWYRQDPGLGLRLIYFSYDVKMKEKGDIPEGYSVSREKKERFSLILESASTNQTSMYLCASSLTGSRSPLHFGNGTRLTVT.